These T cell receptor beta chains were read from a single sample in a study of human T cells and chemical hapten exposure. TCRdb processed the RACE reads anew with MiXCR; each CDR3 protein has one entry. The data contain tens of thousands of distinct CDR3 sequences, 3.7% of them singletons. The sample was whole blood. Source of these receptors: a human donor in good health. Some clones in this sample may be carry-over from other donors' samples. CDR3s include the opening cysteine and the closing phenylalanine or tryptophan. D genes are given only for firm matches. The size entry is marked missing in some rows and otherwise reads once, few, many or a size class.

>-|TRBV6-1|16|TRBD1|TRBJ1-5
TGTGCCAGCAGTCCCACCGGGACAGCGAACAATCAGCCCCAGCATTTT
CASSPTGTANNQPQHF
>few|TRBV30|12|TRBD1|TRBJ1-2
TGTGCCTGGAGGCGGACAGGGTACGGCTACACCTTC
CAWRRTGYGYTF
>many|TRBV6-4|17|-|TRBJ2-3
TGTGCCAGCAGTGACACTTCTTGGGCAGGGGCAACAGATACGCAGTATTTT
CASSDTSWAGATDTQYF
>many|TRBV10-2|13|-|TRBJ2-7
TGCGCCACCTCGCAGATAGGGACCTACGAGCAGTACTTC
CATSQIGTYEQYF
>many|TRBV28|17|TRBD1|TRBJ2-3
TGTGCCAGCAGTCTCCGGGACCTAAGACAGGGTCCAGATACGCAGTATTTT
CASSLRDLRQGPDTQYF
>few|TRBV7-4|17|TRBD2|TRBJ2-2
TGTGCCAGCAACCAAGGACTAGCGGGACGGGTCACCGGGGAGCTGTTTTTT
CASNQGLAGRVTGELFF
>many|TRBV6-6|15|TRBD2|TRBJ2-3
TGTGCCAGCAGTTTACTAGCGGGAAGCACAGATACGCAGTATTTT
CASSLLAGSTDTQYF
>-|TRBV5-4|15|TRBD1|TRBJ2-5
TGTGCCAGCAGCTTGGTGGGACAGGGACAAGAGACCCAGTACTTC
CASSLVGQGQETQYF
>many|TRBV2|13|-|TRBJ2-7
TGTGCCAGCAATGTCGTAGTGGGCTACGAGCAGTACTTC
CASNVVVGYEQYF
>-|TRBV30|14|-|TRBJ1-5
TGTGCCTGGAGTGTTCAAATGGGCAATCAGCCCCAGCATTTT
CAWSVQMGNQPQHF
>few|TRBV20-1|13|-|TRBJ2-3
TGCAGTGGGGCACAGTTGAGCACAGATACGCAGTATTTT
CSGAQLSTDTQYF
>many|TRBV5-5|11|-|TRBJ2-7
TGTGCCAGCAGCCGGACCTACGAGCAGTACTTC
CASSRTYEQYF
>many|TRBV11-2|16|TRBD2|TRBJ2-3
TGTGCCAGCAAACCTAGCGGGTCCCTAGTAACAGATACGCAGTATTTT
CASKPSGSLVTDTQYF
>-|TRBV25-1|16|TRBD1|TRBJ1-2
TGTGCCAGCAGTGAGGGGTGGGACAGGGCTGGTTATGGCTACACCTTC
CASSEGWDRAGYGYTF
>few|TRBV5-1|14|TRBD2|TRBJ2-3
TGCGCCAGCAGCACGCAAGGACTAGCAGATACGCAGTATTTT
CASSTQGLADTQYF
>many|TRBV20-1|16|TRBD1|TRBJ1-3
TGCAGTGCTAGGTCTCCCAGGGGGGACTCTGGAAACACCATATATTTT
CSARSPRGDSGNTIYF
>many|TRBV3-1|17|TRBD2|TRBJ2-1
TGTGCCAGCAGCCTATCCCAACTAGCGGGGTCCTACAATGAGCAGTTCTTC
CASSLSQLAGSYNEQFF
>many|TRBV24-1|17|TRBD2|TRBJ2-1
TGTGCCACCAGTGGCGAGACTAGCGGGACAGTCTTTGATGAGCAGTTCTTC
CATSGETSGTVFDEQFF
>many|TRBV9|16|TRBD1|TRBJ1-6
TGTGCCAGCAGCGTAGCGACCGACAGGGCTGATTCACCCCTCCACTTT
CASSVATDRADSPLHF
>many|TRBV6-6|18|TRBD2|TRBJ2-3
TGTGCCAGCAGTTACTGGCCCTCTAGCGGGAGTGGGTCAGATACGCAGTATTTT
CASSYWPSSGSGSDTQYF
>-|TRBV7-2|15|-|TRBJ1-5
TGTGCCAGCAGCTTAGTACAGGGCTGGAATCAGCCCCAGCATTTT
CASSLVQGWNQPQHF
>few|TRBV13|15|TRBD1|TRBJ2-7
TGTGCCAGCAGCTTAAGGACAGGGGGCTTGAACGAGCAGTACTTC
CASSLRTGGLNEQYF
>many|TRBV12-3/TRBV12-4|14|-|TRBJ1-4
TGTGCCAGCAGTTTTCGGGACCGGCGGGAAAAACTGTTTTTT
CASSFRDRREKLFF
>many|TRBV23-1|16|-|TRBJ1-4
TGCGCCAGCAGTCAGATACGCGGCGGGTTGAATGAAAAACTGTTTTTT
CASSQIRGGLNEKLFF
>many|TRBV2|14|TRBD1|TRBJ1-1
TGTGCCAGCAGTGAGGCAGGGGGTTCAAATGAAGCTTTCTTT
CASSEAGGSNEAFF
>many|TRBV28|13|-|TRBJ1-2
TGTGCCAGCAGCCAATTCGTCGCTTATGGCTACACCTTC
CASSQFVAYGYTF